The next 25 T cell receptor beta chains were all read from a single sample in a study of metastatic and nonmetastatic thyroid tumors. Via MiXCR, TCRdb re-called the PCR reads. Among tens of thousands of clones listed, 25% to 35% were seen once. Ahead of thyroid surgery, no patient had received treatment of any kind. Sequencing used blood. The source of these receptors is a male donor with papillary thyroid cancer or a benign thyroid nodule (not recorded which). Some clones in this sample may be carry-over from other donors' samples.

This clone was detected a few times. Germline and junction disagree at one end, which may indicate a read error. The chain employs TRBV4-1 and TRBJ1-2, with D possibly matching TRBD1 (6 bases). In germline, CDR1 is MGHRA, CDR2 YSYEKL. CDR3 length: 15 residues. The CDR3 spells CASSQEMAAFGGYSF. The CDR3 DNA sequence: TGCGCCAGCAGCCAAGAGATGGCAGCTTTTGGGGGCTACTCCTTC.

The chain is built from TRBV12-3 or TRBV12-4 and TRBJ2-7; a possible D gene is TRBD2 (5 bases). With 7 bases removed from V and 2 bases from J, the gap between germline ends came to 9 bases. The CDR3 has 12 amino acids. CDR3 sequence reads: CASMVGAYEQYF. DNA for the CDR3: TGTGCCAGCATGGTGGGAGCCTACGAGCAGTACTTC.

This sequence joins TRBV9 and TRBJ1-1, with D unresolved. This CDR3 is 13 amino acids long. Trimming stripped 0 bases from V and 1 base from J, with 4 bases between. Germline lookup yields CDR1 SGDLS and CDR2 YYNGEE. As DNA, the CDR3 is TGTGCCAGCAGCGTAGCGGGGAACACTGAAGCTTTCTTT. This translates into CASSVAGNTEAFF.

As for this clone: A single base separates this from a much larger clone, so it may be a read error. The chain is built from TRBV29-1 and TRBJ2-4; D is tentatively TRBD1 or TRBD2 (6 bases each). Germline V lookup: CDR1 SQVTM, CDR2 ANQGSEA. There are 16 residues in the CDR3. Trimming stripped 1 base from V and 6 bases from J, with 19 bases between. CDR3 loop: CSVEALGGPRGNIQYF. DNA for the CDR3: TGCAGCGTTGAAGCTTTAGGGGGGCCGCGGGGAAACATTCAGTACTTC.

This clone was recorded many times. This chain uses TRBV30 with TRBJ1-2; 7 bases are shared with TRBD1. Per germline, CDR1 GTSNPN and CDR2 SVGIG (reference sequence). V was pared by 6 bases and J by 7 bases, with 11 bases of the junction left unmatched. This CDR3 contains 13 residues. CDR3 amino acids: CACPDRERVGYTF. CDR3 bases: TGTGCCTGTCCAGACAGGGAGCGTGTTGGCTACACCTTC.

On this clone: Relative to the germline gene, one junction end is altered; a read error may explain this. V is TRBV10-3 and J is TRBJ2-2; D tentatively reads TRBD1 or TRBD2 (6 bases each). Per the germline V gene, CDR1 is ENHRY and CDR2 is SYGVKD. The CDR3 has 15 amino acids. DNA of the CDR3: TGTGCCATCAGTAGGGCGGGACATAACACCGTGGAGCGGTTTTTT. Translation: CAISRAGHNTVERFF.

This clone was recorded many times. J is TRBJ1-1 and V is TRBV11-2, with 10 bases fitting TRBD1. The CDR3 has 16 residues. Germline assignment: CDR1 SGHAT and CDR2 FQNNGV. V was pared by 4 bases and J by 7 bases, with 12 bases of the junction left unmatched. For the CDR3, the DNA is TGTGCCAGCAGCTCCACCCGGGACAGGGGAATTAATGAAGCTTTCTTT. It codes for CASSSTRDRGINEAFF.

The sample holds a few counts of this clone. J is TRBJ2-7 and V is TRBV12-3 or TRBV12-4; 9 nucleotides align to TRBD2. The J segment lost 6 bases and the V segment lost 3 bases, leaving 6 bases of the junction unmatched. The CDR3 loop spans 14 amino acids. The DNA of the CDR3 is TGTGCCAGCAGTTTCGTCGGACTAGCGCGCGAGCAGTACTTC. It specifies CASSFVGLAREQYF.

By share, this clone ranks as medium-sized. V gene TRBV11-2 combines with J gene TRBJ1-2; 7 positions agree with TRBD1. Germline values: CDR1 SGHAT, CDR2 FQNNGV. There are 13 residues in the CDR3. Unmatched junction bases numbered 4, after V lost 5 bases and J lost 4 bases. In nucleotides, the CDR3 is TGTGCCAGCAGCCTCCGGGACAGCTATGGCTACACCTTC. The encoded protein is CASSLRDSYGYTF. Using reference TRBV11-2 and TRBJ1-2 for the parts outside the CDR3, the full variable domain is EAGVAQSPRYKIIEKRQSVAFWCNPISGHATLYWYQQILGQGPKLLIQFQNNGVVDDSQLPKDRFSAERLKGVDSTLKIQPAKLEDSAVYLCASSLRDSYGYTFGSGTRLTVV.

As regards this clone: A much larger clone sits a single nucleotide away, making a read error possible. The rearrangement links TRBV19 to TRBJ1-1; maybe TRBD1 (6 bases). CDR3 length equals 13 residues. V dropped 4 bases and J dropped 9 bases, with 15 bases sitting between them. In germline, CDR1 is LNHDA, CDR2 SQIVND (reference sequence). CDR3 nucleotide sequence: TGTGCCAGTAGTACGACCCATGACAGGCAAGCTTTCTTT. Translated, it gives CASSTTHDRQAFF.

By share of the sample, this clone is medium-sized. The chain joins TRBV6-5 to TRBJ1-6; possibly TRBD1 for D (6 bases). Deletions cut 0 bases from V and 7 bases from J, with 13 bases between. Germline CDR1 MNHEY, CDR2 SVGAGI. This CDR3 is 16 amino acids long. Here the CDR3 reads CASSYSISGANSPLHF. CDR3 bases: TGTGCCAGCAGTTACTCGATTTCAGGGGCGAATTCACCCCTCCACTTT.

This clone has a count of ten or more. V gene TRBV20-1 combines with J gene TRBJ1-1; TRBD1 might be the D (5 bases). This CDR3 is 14 amino acids long. Germline CDR1 DFQATT, CDR2 SNEGSKA (reference sequence). The germline V and J ends were trimmed by 5 bases and 1 base, with 14 bases remaining between them. This CDR3 reads CSAVSWGTNTEAFF. The DNA of the CDR3 is TGCAGTGCTGTGAGCTGGGGGACGAACACTGAAGCTTTCTTT.

This clone was detected only a few times. The gene calls are TRBV10-1 and TRBJ1-3; D remains ambiguous. The CDR3 sequence is 15 residues long. Germline lookup yields CDR1 WNHNN and CDR2 SYGVQD (reference sequence). V was pared by 6 bases and J by 6 bases, with 18 bases between. The CDR3 DNA sequence: TGCGCCAGCAGAGCCGGGATAGACACTGTAAACACCATATATTTT. Its translation: CASRAGIDTVNTIYF.

This clone was seen a few times. The chain employs TRBV28 and TRBJ1-2, with D unresolved. CDR1 and CDR2 from the germline V gene are MDHEN and SYDVKM. With 9 bases removed from V and 2 bases from J, the gap between germline ends came to 19 bases. This CDR3 comprises 15 residues. The CDR3 DNA is TGTGCCAGTGAAAAACAAACCAGGCGAAACTATGGCTACACCTTC. Translating it yields CASEKQTRRNYGYTF.

This clone has ten or more counts. This chain joins TRBV6-1 and TRBJ2-5, with D maybe TRBD2 (5 bases). This CDR3 is 15 amino acids long. Germline V lookup: CDR1 MNHNS, CDR2 SASEGT. The germline V and J ends were trimmed by 7 bases and 4 bases, with 19 bases remaining between them. Written as DNA, the CDR3 is TGTGCCAGCATGGCATTGTTACTAGGAGGAGAGACCCAGTACTTC. Amino acid sequence: CASMALLLGGETQYF.

This clone has a count of ten or more. The gene calls are TRBV7-3 and TRBJ2-1; D is unclear. Germline assignment: CDR1 SGHTA and CDR2 FQGTGA. Trimming took off 1 base at V and 8 bases at J, with 3 bases between the two ends. There are 11 residues in the CDR3. CDR3 sequence reads: CASSLNDEQFF. The CDR3 nucleotides read TGTGCCAGCAGCTTAAACGATGAGCAGTTCTTC.

Regarding this clone: The conserved closing phenylalanine or tryptophan is absent in this CDR3, likely reflecting a read error. The limits of the CDR3 on the DNA are not certain, so only TCRdb's listed CDR3 is given. This chain links TRBV6-1 with TRBJ1-4; the table's D gene call, TRBD1, was not cross checked with the DNA. A total of 17 residues make up the CDR3, ends included. Germline CDR1 and CDR2: MNHNS and SASEGT. The CDR3 loop reads CANSRQGSGATNEKLIY.

This clone was detected many times. The rearrangement uses TRBV28 and TRBJ2-6; a possible D gene is TRBD2 (6 bases). Between the trimmed V and J ends, which lost 6 bases and 0 bases, there was a span of 18 bases. Germline values: CDR1 MDHEN, CDR2 SYDVKM. There are 18 residues in the CDR3. This CDR3 is CASSPSHWGDSGANVLTF. DNA for the CDR3: TGTGCCAGCAGCCCGTCACATTGGGGGGACTCTGGGGCCAACGTCCTGACTTTC.

In the case of this clone: At one end the junction does not follow the germline gene, possibly because of a read error. V is TRBV4-2 and J is TRBJ2-2, with D perhaps being TRBD1 or TRBD2 (5 bases each). This CDR3 has 17 amino acids. Germline V gives CDR1 LGHNA, CDR2 YNFKEQ. CDR3 in DNA: TGTGCCAGCAGCCAAGCATCGGGGTCCAAGGGACCCGGGGAGCTGTCTTTT. Translated: CASSQASGSKGPGELSF.

This clone was seen more than once but under ten times. This chain joins TRBV12-3 or TRBV12-4 and TRBJ2-5; D may be TRBD1 or TRBD2 (7 bases each). V lost 3 bases and J 5 bases, leaving 13 bases between the germline ends. The CDR3 has 14 amino acids. CDR3 loop: CASSLRQGGETQYF. The CDR3 bases are TGTGCCAGCAGTTTGCGACAGGGAGGGGAGACCCAGTACTTC.

This clone occurred many times. This chain uses TRBV28 with TRBJ2-3; TRBD2 matches 8 bases. Per germline, CDR1 MDHEN and CDR2 SYDVKM. The CDR3 is 15 amino acids. Trimming at V came to 3 bases and at J to 2 bases, leaving 4 bases not matched to a gene. CDR3 protein: CASSFVAGNTDTQYF. CDR3 in DNA: TGTGCCAGCAGTTTTGTAGCGGGGAACACAGATACGCAGTATTTT.

The chain recombines TRBV5-1 with TRBJ2-1, with 7 bases identical to TRBD1. Trimming cost V 7 bases and J 9 bases; bases outside gene matches: 13. The CDR3 has 14 residues. Germline V gene lookup returns CDR1 SGHRS and CDR2 YFSETQ. The CDR3 sequence is CASGTGTELGEQFF. The CDR3 DNA follows: TGCGCCAGCGGAACCGGGACAGAGTTAGGTGAGCAGTTCTTC.

This clone was picked up many times. The J gene is TRBJ2-3, the V gene TRBV29-1; 7 bases line up with TRBD2. CDR1 is SQVTM and CDR2 is ANQGSEA in the germline V gene. The ends lost 6 bases at V and 2 bases at J; junction bases unmatched: 5. The CDR3 runs to 13 residues. Written as DNA, the CDR3 is TGCAGCGTCCAGCGGGATACCACAGATACGCAGTATTTT. Translation: CSVQRDTTDTQYF.

In this sample, this clone turned up many times. CDR3 sequence: CASSQDRQTQYF. For the CDR3, the DNA is TGTGCCAGCAGCCAAGATAGGCAGACCCAGTACTTC. The genes are TRBV4-2 and TRBJ2-5; D is unclear. The V and J ends lost 0 bases and 6 bases respectively, with 5 bases between them. Germline V gene sequence: CDR1 LGHNA, CDR2 YNFKEQ. The CDR3 runs 12 residues.

This clone came up many times. The chain links TRBV3-1 to TRBJ2-2, with 7 bases identical to TRBD1. The CDR3 runs 14 residues. CDR1 and CDR2 from the germline V gene are LGHDT and YNNKEL (reference sequence). V lost 6 bases, J lost 4 bases, and 5 bases stayed unmatched. DNA for the CDR3: TGTGCCAGCAGTCTAACAGGGGCCACCGGGGAGCTGTTTTTT. Amino acid sequence: CASSLTGATGELFF. Full variable domain (rest looked up from reference TRBV3-1 and TRBJ2-2): DTAVSQTPKYLVTQMGNDKSIKCEQNLGHDTMYWYKQDSKKFLKIMFSYNNKELIINETVPNRFSPKSPDKAHLNLHINSLELGDSAVYFCASSLTGATGELFFGEGSRLTVL.